A selection of T cell receptor beta chains follows, all from one sample in a study of cytomegalovirus exposure and HLA in healthy donors. The protocol was immunoSEQ multiplex PCR, while the TCRdb copy is restricted to in-frame clones and leaves out a portion. This table holds some 150,000 clones, roughly 89% found once. The source material was PBMCs. Receptor source: a woman aged 18-29 years in good health and CMV-seropositive. Each CDR3 is given with its conserved first and last residue. The D gene is left open where the match is weak. Some rows have no size entry. The others give once, few or many, or a class for an expanded clone.

.	TRBV7-2	TRBJ2-7	.	TGTGCCAGCAGCTTAGCGGCTACAGGGATGGAGTACTTC	CASSLAATGMEYF
TRBD1	TRBV7-6	TRBJ1-5	.	TGTGCCAGCAGCTTAGCGTCCCCAGGGGGCGGACAGCCCCAGCATTTT	CASSLASPGGGQPQHF
TRBD1	TRBV2	TRBJ1-2	.	TGTGCCAGCAGTGGGACAGGAGGTGGCTACACCTTC	CASSGTGGGYTF
TRBD1	TRBV30	TRBJ1-6	few	TGTGCCTGGAGTCCCGGGACAGGAACGGATTCACCCCTCCACTTT	CAWSPGTGTDSPLHF
.	TRBV10-3	TRBJ1-5	.	TGTGCCACCCGGGGGGGCCCAAATCAGCCCCAGCATTTT	CATRGGPNQPQHF
TRBD2	TRBV9	TRBJ2-3	.	TGTGCCAGCAGCCTTATCCCGGGGGGGCCCCCGCAGGATACGCAGTATTTT	CASSLIPGGPPQDTQYF
.	TRBV5-1	TRBJ2-1	.	TGCGCCAGCAGCTTGGGCACCCGGGACTCGCATCGTACGGGGCACTACAATGAGCAGTTCTTC	CASSLGTRDSHRTGHYNEQFF
TRBD1	TRBV4-1	TRBJ1-2	.	TGCGCCAGCAGCCCGCCTAGACAGGGGGCGAGCACCTTC	CASSPPRQGASTF
.	TRBV4-2	TRBJ2-1	.	TGTGCCAGCAGCCAAGTATTGACTAGCCCGCTTGGGGGCGAGCAGTTCTTC	CASSQVLTSPLGGEQFF
.	TRBV9	TRBJ2-1	.	TGTGCCAGCAGCGTAGGTAGCTCCTACAATGAGCAGTTCTTC	CASSVGSSYNEQFF
TRBD1	TRBV5-6	TRBJ2-7	.	TGTGCCAGCAGCTTTGGACCCGGGACAGCCTTGGAGCAGTACTTC	CASSFGPGTALEQYF
TRBD1	TRBV15	TRBJ2-3	once	TGTGCCACCAGCAGAGTGGTGGGACAGGGTGGAGATACGCAGTATTTT	CATSRVVGQGGDTQYF
TRBD1	TRBV5-6	TRBJ2-1	.	TGTGCCAGCAGCACGATTGACAGGGGGCTCTACAATGAGCAGTTCTTC	CASSTIDRGLYNEQFF
TRBD2	TRBV7-2	TRBJ2-3	.	TGTGCCAGCAGTCCCGCGGGGGGCCTCACAGATACGCAGTATTTT	CASSPAGGLTDTQYF
TRBD1	TRBV7-2	TRBJ2-3	.	TGTGCCAGCAGCTTAGCTCAGGGGGTCTCTAGCACAGATACGCAGTATTTT	CASSLAQGVSSTDTQYF
.	TRBV2	TRBJ2-1	.	TGTGCCAGCAGCCGAGGTACGCGCAATGAGCAGTTCTTC	CASSRGTRNEQFF
.	TRBV19	TRBJ2-1	.	TGTGCCAGTAGTATAGATGGAGCATCGAGCTCCTACAATGAGCAGTTCTTC	CASSIDGASSSYNEQFF
.	TRBV11-2	TRBJ1-1	.	TGTGCCAGCAGCTTAGTCGCCGCAGGGAACACTGAAGCTTTCTTT	CASSLVAAGNTEAFF
.	TRBV27	TRBJ2-5	.	TGTGCCAGCAGTTTTGGCCAGGGCAGAGAGACCCAGTACTTC	CASSFGQGRETQYF
.	TRBV27	TRBJ2-1	.	TGTGCCAGCGCCCGGCCCCGGGGTGAGCAGTTCTTC	CASARPRGEQFF
.	TRBV7-6	TRBJ1-1	.	TGTGCCAGCAGTCCCGGACAGCTAAACACTGAAGCTTTCTTT	CASSPGQLNTEAFF
.	TRBV6-5	TRBJ1-5	.	TGTGCCAGCAGTTCTCGCCCGAGGAAGAGGAATCAGCCCCAGCATTTT	CASSSRPRKRNQPQHF